This note documents a single T cell receptor beta chain sequence. The antigen remains undetermined. Libraries were prepared by immunoSEQ multiplex PCR; TCRdb keeps only in-frame clonotypes and omits some of them. The sample yields nearly 80,000 clones, approximately 85% seen once. Exclusion applied to patients with autoimmune disease history or systemic immunosuppression. This specimen comes from a study of OX40 agonist ivuxolimab in advanced cancers. As for the study in general: At approximately 83% male, the cohort had a mean age of 60 years, ranging from roughly 20 to 90. Notes on the study in general: Expanded clones belonging to CD8+ T cells outnumbered, on average, those of CD4+. Expanded peripheral T cell antigen specificity was not determined.

The receptor was derived from an adult with an advanced solid tumor such as melanoma, head and neck, liver or kidney cancer. Sequenced here: CD4+ or CD8+ T cells sorted from blood, sampled in a trial of the OX40 agonist ivuxolimab.

DNA of the CDR3: TGTGCCAGCTCAGCTTATCTCCGGGGGCGCGATGGCTACACCTTC. Translated: CASSAYLRGRDGYTF. The rearrangement uses TRBV18 and TRBJ1-2; TRBD1 is a possible D gene (6 bases). V was shortened by 5 bases and J by 6 bases, with 19 bases between the two germline ends. The CDR3 sequence is 15 residues long. CDR1 KGHSH and CDR2 LQKENI come from the germline V gene.